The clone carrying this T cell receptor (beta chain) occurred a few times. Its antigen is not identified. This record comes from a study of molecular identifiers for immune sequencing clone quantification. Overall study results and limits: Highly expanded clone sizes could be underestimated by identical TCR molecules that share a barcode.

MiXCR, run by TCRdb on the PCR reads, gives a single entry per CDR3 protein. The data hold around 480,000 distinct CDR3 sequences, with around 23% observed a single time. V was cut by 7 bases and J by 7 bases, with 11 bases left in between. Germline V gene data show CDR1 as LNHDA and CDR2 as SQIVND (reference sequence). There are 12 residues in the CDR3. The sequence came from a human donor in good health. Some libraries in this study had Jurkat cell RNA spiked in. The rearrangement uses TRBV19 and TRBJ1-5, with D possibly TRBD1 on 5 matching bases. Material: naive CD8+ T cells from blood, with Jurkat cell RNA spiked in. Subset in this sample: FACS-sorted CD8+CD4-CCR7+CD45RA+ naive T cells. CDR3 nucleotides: TGTGCCAGTATGGGGGGTAGCCAGCCCCAGCATTTT. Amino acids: CASMGGSQPQHF. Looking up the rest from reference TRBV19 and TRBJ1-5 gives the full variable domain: DGGITQSPKYLFRKEGQNVTLSCEQNLNHDAMYWYRQDPGQGLRLIYYSQIVNDFQKGDIAEGYSVSREKKESFPLTVTSAQKNPTAFYLCASMGGSQPQHFGDGTRLSIL.